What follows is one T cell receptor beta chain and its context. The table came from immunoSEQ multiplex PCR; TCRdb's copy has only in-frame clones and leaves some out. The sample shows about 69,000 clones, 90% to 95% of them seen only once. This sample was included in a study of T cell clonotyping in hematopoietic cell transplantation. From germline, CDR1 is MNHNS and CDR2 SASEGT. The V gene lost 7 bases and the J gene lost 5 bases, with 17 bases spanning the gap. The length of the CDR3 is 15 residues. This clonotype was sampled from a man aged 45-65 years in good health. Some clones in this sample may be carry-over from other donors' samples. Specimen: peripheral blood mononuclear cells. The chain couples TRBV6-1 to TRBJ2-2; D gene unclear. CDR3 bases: TGTGCCAGCAACCCTTCCAGAGCTTCGACCGGGGAGCTGTTTTTT. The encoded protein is CASNPSRASTGELFF.